These T cell receptor beta chains were read from a single sample in a study of T-cell memory formation after mild COVID-19. Each CDR3 protein gets one entry after TCRdb re-called the 5' RACE reads with MiXCR. The table shows approximately 300,000 distinct CDR3 sequences, with more than 15% occurring only once. Sample: PBMCs or a T cell subset sorted from them (not recorded which). The receptors were gathered from a man aged 18 to 29 who had mild COVID-19 (a few samples of this study predate the infection). Cell type and time point are not known. The CDR3 runs from the conserved cysteine through the conserved F or W. The D gene is left open where the match is weak. Clone size is shown for a subset of rows, as once, few, many or a class of expanded clone.

>TRBV10-3|.|many|TRBJ1-5
CAISESGGNQPQHF
TGTGCCATCAGTGAGTCGGGTGGAAATCAGCCCCAGCATTTT
>TRBV25-1|TRBD1|.|TRBJ2-3
CASSHGTGVTDTQYF
TGTGCCAGCAGCCACGGGACAGGGGTTACAGATACGCAGTATTTT
>TRBV11-2|TRBD1|few|TRBJ2-3
CASSSGTESTDTQYF
TGTGCCAGCAGCTCCGGGACAGAGAGCACAGATACGCAGTATTTT
>TRBV15|.|.|TRBJ1-3
CATSRDRASSNTIYF
TGTGCCACCAGCAGAGACAGGGCGTCTTCTAACACCATATATTTT
>TRBV3-1|.|few|TRBJ2-1
CASSILANHNEQFF
TGTGCCAGCAGTATACTAGCCAACCACAATGAGCAGTTCTTC
>TRBV5-1|.|many|TRBJ2-1
CASSLSDLQSYNEQFF
TGCGCCAGCAGCTTGAGTGACTTGCAGTCCTACAATGAGCAGTTCTTC
>TRBV24-1|.|few|TRBJ2-1
CATSDLDKPYNEQFF
TGTGCCACCAGTGATTTGGACAAGCCCTACAATGAGCAGTTCTTC
>TRBV18|TRBD2|.|TRBJ2-1
CASSPTGAGGSYNEQFF
TGTGCCAGCTCACCGACCGGAGCGGGGGGCTCCTACAATGAGCAGTTCTTC
>TRBV7-9|.|.|TRBJ2-1
CASSPRVAASYNEQFF
TGTGCCAGCAGCCCCCGGGTGGCGGCGTCCTACAATGAGCAGTTCTTC
>TRBV12-5|.|.|TRBJ2-1
CASGRQATNNEQFF
TGTGCTAGTGGTCGACAGGCAACCAACAATGAGCAGTTCTTC
>TRBV15|TRBD1|few|TRBJ1-1
CATSRDEGANTEAFF
TGTGCCACCAGCAGAGACGAGGGGGCGAACACTGAAGCTTTCTTT
>TRBV11-2|TRBD1|.|TRBJ2-2
CASSRRTGVTGELFF
TGTGCCAGCAGCAGACGGACAGGGGTCACCGGGGAGCTGTTTTTT
>TRBV29-1|.|.|TRBJ1-1
CSVEDGVSINTEAFF
TGCAGCGTTGAAGATGGTGTCAGTATTAACACTGAAGCTTTCTTT
>TRBV5-1|.|.|TRBJ1-2
CASSFGDGIYGYTF
TGCGCCAGCAGCTTTGGGGACGGAATCTATGGCTACACCTTC
>TRBV7-2|.|.|TRBJ2-1
CASSPTLRSYNEQFF
TGTGCCAGCAGCCCCACCTTACGCTCCTACAATGAGCAGTTCTTC
>TRBV5-1|.|.|TRBJ1-1
CASRLGRSNTEAFF
TGCGCCAGCAGATTGGGACGGTCGAACACTGAAGCTTTCTTT
>TRBV18|TRBD1|many|TRBJ1-1
CASSPRTGTEAFF
TGTGCCAGCTCACCCCGGACAGGCACTGAAGCTTTCTTT
>TRBV20-1|TRBD1|many|TRBJ2-3
CSAKGQGDADTQYF
TGCAGTGCTAAGGGACAGGGAGATGCAGATACGCAGTATTTT
>TRBV5-5|.|.|TRBJ1-5
CASSRLSINQPQHF
TGTGCCAGCAGCCGACTCAGTATCAATCAGCCCCAGCATTTT
>TRBV27|.|few|TRBJ2-2
CASSLMGPGTGELFF
TGTGCCAGCAGTTTAATGGGTCCCGGCACCGGGGAGCTGTTTTTT
>TRBV11-2|TRBD2|.|TRBJ2-3
CASSSTSGSDTQYF
TGTGCCAGCAGCTCGACTAGCGGTTCAGATACGCAGTATTTT
>TRBV7-9|TRBD1|few|TRBJ1-1
CASSNQGGMNTEAFF
TGTGCCAGCAGCAATCAGGGGGGAATGAACACTGAAGCTTTCTTT
>TRBV4-3|TRBD2|few|TRBJ2-1
CASSSGVRGDEQFF
TGCGCCAGCAGCTCTGGGGTCCGGGGGGATGAGCAGTTCTTC
>TRBV2|.|few|TRBJ2-7
CASSAQGGEQYF
TGTGCCAGCAGTGCGCAGGGTGGCGAGCAGTACTTC
>TRBV5-1|.|.|TRBJ2-3
CASSLDAGANTDTQYF
TGCGCCAGCAGCTTGGATGCGGGGGCCAACACAGATACGCAGTATTTT
>TRBV4-3|.|few|TRBJ1-6
CASSQDPAQSAYNSPLHF
TGCGCCAGCAGCCAAGATCCGGCCCAGTCCGCCTATAATTCACCCCTCCACTTT
>TRBV7-9|.|few|TRBJ1-5
CASSPSGRSNQPQHF
TGTGCCAGCAGCCCCTCGGGGAGGAGCAATCAGCCCCAGCATTTT
>TRBV7-9|.|many|TRBJ1-3
CASSGPWTFRGNF
TGTGCCAGCAGCGGCCCCTGGACCTTCCGGGGGAACTTT
>TRBV5-4|.|few|TRBJ2-5
CASSFNGQETQYF
TGTGCCAGCAGCTTCAACGGGCAAGAGACCCAGTACTTC
>TRBV7-9|TRBD1|.|TRBJ2-7
CASQGQGNEQYF
TGTGCCAGCCAGGGACAGGGCAACGAGCAGTACTTC
>TRBV5-4|.|many|TRBJ1-6
CASSSLTVANSPLHF
TGTGCCAGCAGCTCCTTGACAGTCGCTAATTCACCCCTCCACTTT
>TRBV7-6|.|few|TRBJ2-3
CASSPGPADTQYF
TGTGCCAGCAGCCCGGGCCCCGCGGATACGCAGTATTTT
>TRBV30|TRBD2|.|TRBJ2-3
CAWRRLAGGTDTQYF
TGTGCCTGGAGAAGATTAGCGGGGGGGACAGATACGCAGTATTTT
>TRBV9|.|.|TRBJ1-6
CASSQRGNSPLHF
TGTGCCAGCAGCCAACGTGGGAATTCACCCCTCCACTTT
>TRBV7-2|.|.|TRBJ1-4
CASSLRRQGGEKLFF
TGTGCCAGCAGCTTAAGGCGCCAGGGAGGTGAAAAACTGTTTTTT
>TRBV20-1|.|.|TRBJ1-4
CSAKQGLADEKLFF
TGCAGTGCTAAACAGGGTTTGGCGGATGAAAAACTGTTTTTT
>TRBV2|TRBD1|.|TRBJ1-2
CASSSAPGGVYGYTF
TGTGCCAGCAGTTCTGCACCAGGGGGCGTCTATGGCTACACCTTC